The 19 T cell receptor beta chains reported below all come from one sample, sequenced in a study of T-cell reconstitution after alpha-beta-depleted transplantation in children. During its preparation, the TCRbeta library received unique molecular identifiers. In TCRdb, the PCR reads were re-called with MiXCR into one record per CDR3 protein. The profile shows around 110,000 distinct CDR3 sequences, 10% of them singletons. The specimen was PBMCs, collected before TCRalphabeta/CD19-depleted stem cell transplant. All receptors come from a boy aged 2 to 10 with acute lymphoblastic leukemia, due to receive a stem cell transplant.

This clonotype showed up just a few times. V usage is TRBV5-1 and J usage is TRBJ2-5; D is tentatively TRBD1 or TRBD2 (5 bases each). Germline values: CDR1 SGHRS, CDR2 YFSETQ. Trimming left V 6 bases short and J 5 bases short, with 14 bases between. CDR3 length: 13 amino acids. The CDR3 coding sequence is TGCGCCAGCAACTCGAGGGCAGGGGAGACCCAGTACTTC. Residues: CASNSRAGETQYF.

This chain links TRBV28 with TRBJ1-1; 8 bases fit TRBD1. The ends lost 7 bases at V and 0 bases at J; junction bases unmatched: 4. The CDR3 runs to 14 residues. Looked up from germline, CDR1 is MDHEN and CDR2 is SYDVKM. The DNA of the CDR3 is TGTGCCAGCAATATGGACAGGGTGAACACTGAAGCTTTCTTT. Its translation is CASNMDRVNTEAFF.

The sample holds many counts of this clonotype. The V gene is TRBV28, the J gene TRBJ2-3, with TRBD2 matching 9 bases. This CDR3 comprises 18 residues. V lost 3 bases, J lost 4 bases, and 14 bases stayed unmatched. CDR1 and CDR2 (germline): MDHEN, SYDVKM. The CDR3 DNA sequence: TGTGCCAGCAGTTTGGGTTGGTTAGCGGGAGAGGTGCCAGATACGCAGTATTTT. Encoded protein: CASSLGWLAGEVPDTQYF.

The gene calls are TRBV20-1 and TRBJ2-2; 7 bases are a match to TRBD1. CDR1 is DFQATT, CDR2 SNEGSKA, per germline (reference sequence). The CDR3 has 15 residues. V gave up 2 bases and J gave up 7 bases; unmatched junction bases: 10. As DNA, the CDR3 is TGCAGTGCTAGACCCGGGGACAGAAAGTTCGGGGAGCTGTTTTTT. This codes for CSARPGDRKFGELFF.

This clonotype has a handful of counts. CDR3 amino acids: CASSEGLGNTGELFF. The CDR3 nucleotides read TGTGCCAGCAGTGAAGGTTTGGGGAACACCGGGGAGCTGTTTTTT. The rearrangement links TRBV6-1 to TRBJ2-2, with D unresolved. The CDR3 loop spans 15 amino acids. Trimming took off 1 base at V and 1 base at J, with 7 bases between the two ends. CDR1 and CDR2 from the germline V gene are MNHNS and SASEGT.

This clonotype has just a few counts. This chain connects TRBV20-1 to TRBJ2-7; D not resolved. This CDR3 region has 12 residues. The V gene's germline CDR1 is DFQATT and CDR2 SNEGSKA (reference sequence). V gave up 3 bases and J gave up 2 bases, with 8 bases separating them. The CDR3 loop is CSASSQTYEQYF. The DNA of the CDR3 is TGCAGTGCTAGTAGTCAAACCTACGAGCAGTACTTC.

The rearrangement links TRBV5-6 to TRBJ1-1; possibly TRBD1 for D (6 bases). V was trimmed by 4 bases and J by 1 base, leaving 11 bases between them. Germline V lookup: CDR1 SGHDT, CDR2 YYEEEE. The CDR3 runs 14 residues. CDR3: CASSPGQRNTEAFF. As DNA, the CDR3 is TGTGCCAGCAGCCCAGGACAGAGGAACACTGAAGCTTTCTTT.

This clonotype showed up just a few times. DNA for the CDR3: TGTGCCAGCAGCCCTCGGACCCCTCCCAACGAGCAGTACTTC. Translation gives CASSPRTPPNEQYF. The chain employs TRBV4-2 and TRBJ2-7, with unresolved D. This CDR3 comprises 14 residues. V lost 4 bases and J 5 bases, leaving 15 bases between the germline ends. Germline assignment: CDR1 LGHNA and CDR2 YNFKEQ.

The V call is TRBV3-1, the J call TRBJ2-7, with 7 bases lining up with TRBD1. CDR3 size: 16 residues. V dropped 4 bases and J dropped 2; count of bases not matched to a gene: 11. Germline V gene lookup returns CDR1 LGHDT and CDR2 YNNKEL (reference sequence). The CDR3 DNA follows: TGTGCCAGCAGCCGAACTCCAGGGACAGCTCCCTACGAGCAGTACTTC. It codes for CASSRTPGTAPYEQYF.

The rearrangement joins TRBV4-1 to TRBJ1-3; 8 bases match TRBD1. CDR3 length equals 15 residues. Per germline, CDR1 MGHRA and CDR2 YSYEKL. V shed 4 bases and J 4 bases; nucleotides not matched to a gene: 6. CDR3 loop: CASSLTGEPGNTIYF. CDR3 sequence (DNA): TGCGCCAGCAGCCTGACAGGGGAGCCCGGAAACACCATATATTTT.

The gene calls are TRBV30 and TRBJ2-2, with D maybe TRBD2 (5 bases). The CDR3 has 14 residues. V shed 3 bases and J shed 0 bases, with 8 bases lying between them. The germline V gene encodes CDR1 GTSNPN and CDR2 SVGIG (reference sequence). DNA of the CDR3: TGTGCCTGGAGGTCGGGGACGAACACCGGGGAGCTGTTTTTT. Its protein is CAWRSGTNTGELFF. Filled out from reference TRBV30 and TRBJ2-2, the complete variable domain reads SQTIHQWPATLVQPVGSPLSLECTVEGTSNPNLYWYRQAAGRGLQLLFYSVGIGQISSEVPQNLSASRPQDRQFILSSKKLLLSDSGFYLCAWRSGTNTGELFFGEGSRLTVL.

This sequence joins TRBV6-5 and TRBJ1-1, with 8 bases that match TRBD1. Per the germline V gene, CDR1 is MNHEY and CDR2 is SVGAGI. This CDR3 contains 14 residues. V lost 1 base and J lost 6; bases outside the gene matches: 4. CDR3 sequence reads: CASSYYRGSSEAFF. CDR3 DNA: TGTGCCAGCAGTTACTACAGGGGGAGTTCTGAAGCTTTCTTT.

This chain joins TRBV5-1 and TRBJ1-5, with D perhaps TRBD1 (5 bases). Germline V CDR1 and CDR2: SGHRS, YFSETQ. The V and J ends lost 0 bases and 5 bases respectively, with 6 bases between them. This CDR3 has 13 residues. The CDR3 DNA is TGCGCCAGCAGCTTGGGGGGCGATCAGCCCCAGCATTTT. Its protein product is CASSLGGDQPQHF.

The V gene is TRBV15, the J gene TRBJ2-6, with TRBD1 matching over 7 bases. From germline, CDR1 is LNHNV and CDR2 YYDKDF (reference sequence). J gave up 0 bases and V 2 bases, and 7 bases lay outside the gene matches. CDR3 length: 18 residues. In DNA form, the CDR3 reads TGTGCCACCAGCAGAATTAAACAGGGGCCCTCTGGGGCCAACGTCCTGACTTTC. As protein: CATSRIKQGPSGANVLTF.

This clonotype was seen repeatedly, ten times or more. V usage is TRBV7-8 and J usage is TRBJ2-2, with 8 bases fitting TRBD2. With 5 bases clipped from V and 6 bases from J, the junction kept 14 bases outside the gene matches. The CDR3 has 17 residues. Per the germline V gene, CDR1 is SGHVS and CDR2 is FQNEAQ. The CDR3 region is CASSPLRRAGAPGELFF. CDR3 bases: TGTGCCAGCAGCCCCCTCCGGCGAGCGGGAGCCCCCGGGGAGCTGTTTTTT.

The chain uses TRBV18 and TRBJ1-4, with TRBD1 as a possible D gene (5 bases). Looked up from germline, CDR1 is KGHSH and CDR2 is LQKENI. The CDR3 runs 16 residues. The V end lost 1 base, the J end lost 6 bases, and 15 bases lay between the germline ends. This chain's CDR3 is CASSPRGFSDDEKLFF. CDR3 nucleotide sequence: TGTGCCAGCTCACCACGGGGGTTCAGCGACGATGAAAAACTGTTTTTT.

This clonotype was observed a few times. The rearrangement links TRBV20-1 to TRBJ1-1, with D unresolved. The CDR3 is 14 amino acids. Trimming pared 1 base from V and 2 bases from J, leaving 11 bases between. Germline loops: CDR1 DFQATT, CDR2 SNEGSKA (reference sequence). CDR3: CSARVSGKNTEAFF. CDR3 sequence (DNA): TGCAGTGCTAGAGTCTCCGGGAAAAACACTGAAGCTTTCTTT.

In this sample, this clonotype turned up many times. This chain joins TRBV7-8 and TRBJ2-7; TRBD1 or TRBD2 may be the D gene (5 bases each). The germline CDR1 and CDR2 sequences are SGHVS and FQNEAQ. The CDR3 totals 15 residues. Trimming removed 4 bases from V and 4 bases from J, with 17 bases in between. The CDR3 DNA reads TGTGCCAGCAGCTCATTTGAGGGGCGTAAGTACGAGCAGTACTTC. Residues: CASSSFEGRKYEQYF.

This clonotype appeared many times. The chain couples TRBV12-3 or TRBV12-4 to TRBJ2-1; D remains unclear. Trimming removed 6 bases at V and 4 bases at J, with 16 bases between. This CDR3 is 15 amino acids long. Here the CDR3 reads CASSTDGWGYNEQFF. The CDR3 nucleotides read TGTGCCAGCAGCACAGATGGGTGGGGATACAATGAGCAGTTCTTC.